This entry lists 8 T cell receptor beta chains sequenced from one sample in a study of a mutant IDH1 vaccine in newly diagnosed glioma. Their recognized antigens are unknown. Assay used: immunoSEQ multiplex PCR; TCRdb lists only in-frame clones, some missing. Of around 36,000 clones in the sample, roughly nine tenths were seen once. As for time point: week 5, during vaccination. Vaccinated patients received 300 ug of mutant IDH1 20-mer peptide per dose, with topical imiquimod. This specimen consisted of PBMCs, obtained from a glioma patient whose treatment included an IDH1 peptide vaccine. These receptors all come from a man aged 50 or older with glioma.

The chain has TRBV9 and TRBJ1-1; D gene uncertain. Trimming cost V 4 bases and J 1 base, with 14 bases left between them. Germline V gives CDR1 SGDLS, CDR2 YYNGEE. This CDR3 contains 15 residues. The CDR3 loop reads CASSPEVRKNTEAFF. The CDR3 bases are TGTGCCAGCAGCCCAGAGGTACGGAAGAACACTGAAGCTTTCTTT.

The chain couples TRBV19 to TRBJ1-2; 12 bases agree with TRBD1. The ends lost 10 bases at V and 7 bases at J; junction bases unmatched: 25. CDR3 size: 19 residues. Germline CDR1 LNHDA, CDR2 SQIVND (reference sequence). This chain's CDR3 is CATKQGHRGTGGSISGYTF. The CDR3 bases are TGTGCCACCAAACAAGGGCACCGCGGGACAGGGGGCTCGATTAGTGGCTACACCTTC.

The chain joins TRBV27 to TRBJ2-7; no definite D call. The CDR3 runs to 12 residues. Trimming cost V 5 bases and J 0 bases, with 5 bases left between them. Germline assignment: CDR1 MNHEY and CDR2 SMNVEV (reference sequence). In nucleotides, the CDR3 is TGTGCCAGCAGTATCCCCTCCTACGAGCAGTACTTC. This sequence encodes CASSIPSYEQYF.

This sequence joins TRBV28 and TRBJ1-1; no clear D gene. The length of the CDR3 is 12 residues. CDR1 and CDR2 (germline): MDHEN, SYDVKM. Trimming took off 7 bases at V and 1 base at J, with 7 bases between the two ends. This CDR3 reads CASIQQNTEAFF. The DNA of the CDR3 is TGTGCCAGCATCCAGCAGAACACTGAAGCTTTCTTT.

The chain is built from TRBV2 and TRBJ2-7; D ambiguous. From germline, CDR1 is SNHLY and CDR2 FYNNEI. The CDR3 covers 13 residues. V was clipped by 7 bases and J by 4 bases, with 14 bases between them. The CDR3 sequence is CASTPAGPYEQYF. As DNA, the CDR3 is TGTGCCAGCACCCCAGCAGGACCTTACGAGCAGTACTTC.

By proportion, this clone is medium-sized. In nucleotides, the CDR3 is TGTGCCAGCAGCCAAGGGTCCTGGCTAGCGGGAGGCCAAAAACCTACGCAGTATTTT. As protein: CASSQGSWLAGGQKPTQYF. The V gene is TRBV14, the J gene TRBJ2-3, with 11 bases matching TRBD2. CDR3 length: 19 amino acids. J lost 8 bases, V lost 1 base, and 17 bases had no gene match. Looked up from germline, CDR1 is SGHDN and CDR2 is FVKESK.

Only one count was recorded for this clone. V is TRBV6-1 and J is TRBJ2-7, with D perhaps matching TRBD2 (6 bases). The CDR3 extends over 18 amino acids. V was pared by 4 bases and J by 2 bases, with 24 bases between. Germline values: CDR1 MNHNS, CDR2 SASEGT. The DNA for the CDR3 is TGTGCCAGCAGTGGCGGGGCAGGGTTCGTTTCTGGAACCTACGAGCAGTACTTC. This gives the protein CASSGGAGFVSGTYEQYF.

The chain combines TRBV25-1 with TRBJ1-4; D call uncertain. This CDR3 is 12 amino acids long. Germline lookup yields CDR1 MGHDK and CDR2 SYGVNS. The V gene lost 3 bases and the J gene lost 11 bases, with 10 bases spanning the gap. CDR3 amino acids: CASSELPSKLFF. As DNA, the CDR3 is TGTGCCAGCAGTGAGCTCCCCTCGAAACTGTTTTTT.